This T cell receptor (beta chain) was profiled in a study of T cells in localized non-small cell lung cancer. Study-level findings and limits: Multi-region tumor sequencing was not done, so intratumor heterogeneity could not be excluded. Uninvolved adjacent lung showed peak T cell clonality, exceeding tumor. Out of the top 100 tumor clones, a median approximately 61 were seen in adjacent lung.

Assay used: immunoSEQ multiplex PCR; TCRdb lists only in-frame clones, some missing. The repertoire holds fewer than 25,000 clones, with around 90% as singletons. About this clone: Its antigen is unidentified.

V dropped 5 bases and J dropped 4; count of bases not matched to a gene: 4. Germline CDR1 is SGHNT and CDR2 is YENEEA. The CDR3 is 15 amino acids. This sequence was found in a male donor older than 55 with stage I squamous cell lung carcinoma. The gene calls are TRBV11-3 and TRBJ2-1; TRBD2 aligns across 11 bases. The sequencing here drew on peripheral blood, taken before any cancer treatment. CDR3 amino acids: CASSPGTSGYNEQFF. The CDR3 coding sequence is TGTGCCAGCAGCCCCGGGACTAGCGGATACAATGAGCAGTTCTTC.